Sequencing of this T cell receptor (beta chain) was carried out in a study of blood T cell repertoires in COVID-19. V dropped 4 bases and J dropped 7; count of bases not matched to a gene: 6. The V gene's germline CDR1 is SGHKS and CDR2 YYEKEE (reference sequence). This CDR3 is built from 14 residues. Libraries were prepared by immunoSEQ multiplex PCR; TCRdb keeps only in-frame clonotypes and omits some of them. The table includes around 380,000 clones, approximately 80% detected once. This chain links TRBV5-5 with TRBJ1-4; 8 nucleotides agree with TRBD1. The TCR was taken from a human donor with acute or convalescent COVID-19. The donor label of this sample is uncertain. What was sequenced was peripheral blood. CDR3: CASSEGTGIEKLFF. The CDR3 nucleotides read TGTGCCAGCAGCGAAGGGACAGGAATTGAAAAACTGTTTTTT.